The 10 T cell receptor beta chains presented below share a single source sample, sequenced in a study of T cell responses to AZD1222 COVID-19 vaccine. Sequencing was performed with immunoSEQ multiplex PCR; in TCRdb, only in-frame clones are kept and a portion is missing. The table lists around 120,000 clones, approximately 84% of them singletons. The source was peripheral blood, collected on day 0 of AZD1222 vaccination. Receptors were obtained from an adult in good health.

This rearrangement joins TRBV30 to TRBJ2-7; D is unclear. There are 14 residues in the CDR3. In germline, CDR1 is GTSNPN, CDR2 SVGIG (reference sequence). Trimming pared 0 bases from V and 0 bases from J, leaving 9 bases between. The CDR3 protein is CAWSVRAGSYEQYF. The CDR3 DNA reads TGTGCCTGGAGTGTACGGGCAGGCTCCTACGAGCAGTACTTC.

The V gene is TRBV29-1, the J gene TRBJ2-2; TRBD2 matches at 8 bases. V lost 5 bases, J lost 0 bases, and 5 bases stayed unmatched. The CDR3 consists of 15 residues. Germline V gives CDR1 SQVTM, CDR2 ANQGSEA. Here the CDR3 DNA reads TGCAGCGTTTTCGGACTAGCAGCGAACACCGGGGAGCTGTTTTTT. Amino acid sequence: CSVFGLAANTGELFF.

The genes are TRBV10-3 and TRBJ2-5; D unresolved. Trimming took 4 bases from V and 4 from J, leaving 10 bases between them. Germline V gene data show CDR1 as ENHRY and CDR2 as SYGVKD. The CDR3 contains 13 residues. The CDR3: CAISGPVGETQYF. The CDR3 region has the DNA TGTGCCATCAGTGGGCCAGTAGGAGAGACCCAGTACTTC.

This clone has only a few counts. V is TRBV6-2 or TRBV6-3 and J is TRBJ2-1; tentative D call: TRBD2 (5 bases). Germline CDR1 and CDR2: MNHEY and SVGEGT. The CDR3 runs to 13 residues. V lost 5 bases and J lost 15, with 20 bases in between. DNA for the CDR3: TGTGCCAGCAGTCCACAATGGTACCGGGAAAGGTTCTTC. As protein: CASSPQWYRERFF.

CDR3 loop: CASSEWVTEQFF. The CDR3, as DNA: TGTGCCAGCAGTGAATGGGTAACTGAGCAGTTCTTC. The chain combines TRBV6-1 with TRBJ2-1; D remains ambiguous. The CDR3 is 12 amino acids. The V gene lost 2 bases and the J gene lost 9 bases, with 8 bases spanning the gap. Germline V gene data show CDR1 as MNHNS and CDR2 as SASEGT.

The chain carries TRBV6-5 and TRBJ1-1; no reliable D call. The germline V gene encodes CDR1 MNHEY and CDR2 SVGAGI. CDR3 length: 15 residues. Deletions cut 7 bases from V and 2 bases from J, with 17 bases between. The CDR3 is CASTPLQAGNTEAFF. CDR3 DNA: TGTGCCAGCACTCCTCTCCAGGCAGGAAACACTGAAGCTTTCTTT.

The chain combines TRBV21-1 with TRBJ2-1; the table's D call, TRBD2, has no DNA check behind it. TRBV21-1 is annotated as a pseudogene. The CDR3 is 19 residues long. CDR3 DNA: TGTGCCAGCAGCAACCTACCTTTTTCGAGCGGGAGTCCCTACAATGAGCAGTTCTTC. As protein: CASSNLPFSSGSPYNEQFF.

CDR3 DNA sequence: TGTGCCAGCAGGCGGATTTCGACAGCCGAAGCTTTCTTT. Translation: CASRRISTAEAFF. The chain links TRBV28 to TRBJ1-1; D might be TRBD1 (5 bases). Trimming left V 6 bases short and J 8 bases short, with 16 bases between. The CDR3 has 13 amino acids. Germline V gene lookup returns CDR1 MDHEN and CDR2 SYDVKM.

This sequence joins TRBV28 and TRBJ2-7, with D maybe TRBD2 (6 bases). Deletions cut 7 bases from V and 3 bases from J, with 16 bases between. Germline loops: CDR1 MDHEN, CDR2 SYDVKM. The CDR3 runs 14 residues. The CDR3 nucleotides read TGTGCCAGCACCCTACTAGCTGATGGCTACGAGCAGTACTTC. The encoded protein is CASTLLADGYEQYF.

The genes are TRBV4-1 and TRBJ2-1; D is undetermined. CDR1 and CDR2 (germline): MGHRA, YSYEKL. V dropped 1 base and J dropped 7 bases, with 5 bases sitting between them. CDR3 length equals 12 residues. The CDR3 sequence: CASSQARNEQFF. In DNA, the CDR3 is TGCGCCAGCAGCCAAGCTAGGAATGAGCAGTTCTTC.